This TCR beta chain originates from a study of blood T cell repertoires in COVID-19. Assay: immunoSEQ multiplex PCR; the TCRdb copy retains only in-frame clones and omits some. The sample has 150,000 to 250,000 clones, about nine tenths seen once. V lost 3 bases, J lost 7 bases, and 11 bases lay in between. The CDR3 is 13 amino acids. Germline CDR1 and CDR2: KGHDR and SFDVKD. What the recovered Cohort 3 donors had was two negative PCRs, clearance, or symptom resolution. Sequencing input: PBMCs or T cells enriched from blood (not recorded which). V usage is TRBV24-1 and J usage is TRBJ1-2; a possible D gene is TRBD1 (6 bases). This receptor was obtained from a woman aged 25-40 years who had recovered from COVID-19. DNA of the CDR3: TGTGCCACCAGTGATACTACAGGGAGTGGCTACACCTTC. Translating it yields CATSDTTGSGYTF.